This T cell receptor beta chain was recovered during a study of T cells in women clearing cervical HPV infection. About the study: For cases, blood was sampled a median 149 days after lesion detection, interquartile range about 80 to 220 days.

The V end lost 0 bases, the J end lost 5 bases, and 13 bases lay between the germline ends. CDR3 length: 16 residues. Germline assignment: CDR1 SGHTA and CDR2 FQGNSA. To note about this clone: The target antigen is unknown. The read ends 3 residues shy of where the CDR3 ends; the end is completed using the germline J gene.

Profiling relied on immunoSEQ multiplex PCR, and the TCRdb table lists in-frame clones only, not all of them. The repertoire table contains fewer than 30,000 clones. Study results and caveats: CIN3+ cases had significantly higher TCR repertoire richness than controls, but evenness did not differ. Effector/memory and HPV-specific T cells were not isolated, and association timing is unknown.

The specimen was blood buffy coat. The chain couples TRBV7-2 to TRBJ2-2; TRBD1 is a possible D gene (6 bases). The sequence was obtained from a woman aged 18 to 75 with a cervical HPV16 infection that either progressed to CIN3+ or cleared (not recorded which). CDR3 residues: CASSLATGFTTGELFF. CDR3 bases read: TGTGCCAGCAGCTTAGCGACAGGTTTTACGACCGGGGAG.